This is a list of T cell receptor beta chains from one sample in a study of T cell responses to AZD1222 COVID-19 vaccine. Generated by immunoSEQ multiplex PCR, the TCRdb table keeps only in-frame clones and is missing some. The sample lists about 150,000 clones, 90% occurring once. Sequenced material: peripheral blood, taken on day 0 of AZD1222 vaccination. The receptors stem from an adult in good health. Both conserved end residues are part of each CDR3. A D gene is named only where the DNA matches it firmly. The listing skips clone size in some rows; elsewhere it reads once, few, many or a size class.

d_gene	v_gene	len	j_gene	abundance	CDR3nt	CDR3aa
.	TRBV5-5	15	TRBJ1-2	.	TGTGCCAGCAGCAACTTGACAGCGCAGATCTATGGCTACACCTTC	CASSNLTAQIYGYTF
.	TRBV4-1	15	TRBJ1-5	.	TGCGCCAGCAGCCAAGAAGGCAGGGACAATCAGCCCCAGCATTTT	CASSQEGRDNQPQHF
TRBD1	TRBV28	16	TRBJ2-7	.	TGTGCCAGCAGGGGGGGAGGACAGGGTTTGTCCTACGAGCAGTACTTC	CASRGGGQGLSYEQYF
TRBD2	TRBV6-6	19	TRBJ2-7	.	TGTGCCAGCAGCTCCACAGGGAAGTGGGGACTAGCGGATACCTACGAGCAGTACTTC	CASSSTGKWGLADTYEQYF
TRBD2	TRBV23-1	16	TRBJ2-7	.	TGCGCCAGCAGTCAACGCGGCTGGCGGGAGGGCCACGAGCAGTACTTC	CASSQRGWREGHEQYF
.	TRBV7-8	15	TRBJ1-4	.	TGTGCCAGCAGCTTAGAAGCTACAACTAATGAAAAACTGTTTTTT	CASSLEATTNEKLFF
.	TRBV7-2	16	TRBJ1-5	.	TGTGCCAGCAGCTTAGAGTGGACGAATAGCAATCAGCCCCAGCATTTT	CASSLEWTNSNQPQHF
.	TRBV9	13	TRBJ2-1	.	TGTGCCAGCTCTTTGGGACCATACAATGAGCAGTTCTTC	CASSLGPYNEQFF
.	TRBV19	15	TRBJ1-1	.	TGTGCCAGTAGTATCATATCCGTTCCCTGGACTGAAGCTTTCTTT	CASSIISVPWTEAFF
.	TRBV28	11	TRBJ1-1	.	TGTGCCAGCAGCCTAATCACTGAAGCTTTCTTT	CASSLITEAFF
.	TRBV7-9	13	TRBJ1-3	.	TGTGCCAGCAGCTTAGCCAGCAGAAACACCATATATTTT	CASSLASRNTIYF
TRBD2	TRBV4-3	14	TRBJ2-1	.	TGCGCCAGCAGCCTTACTAGCGGTTACAATGAGCAGTTCTTC	CASSLTSGYNEQFF
.	TRBV27	12	TRBJ2-4	.	TGTGCCAGCAAGGGGGCCAAAAACATTCAGTACTTC	CASKGAKNIQYF
TRBD1	TRBV28	14	TRBJ1-2	.	TGTGCCAGCAGTCCTGGGACAGCCAACTATGGCTACACCTTC	CASSPGTANYGYTF
.	TRBV29-1	14	TRBJ1-1	.	TGCAGCGTTGAAGGGAGGATGGGGGACACTGAAGCTTTCTTT	CSVEGRMGDTEAFF
TRBD1	TRBV9	17	TRBJ1-5	.	TGTGCCAGCAGCGGAGGCCAGGACAGGGTGGGCAATCAGCCCCAGCATTTT	CASSGGQDRVGNQPQHF
.	TRBV5-8	15	TRBJ1-1	.	TGTGCCAGCAGCTTGTCGGGGTACCAGAACACTGAAGCTTTCTTT	CASSLSGYQNTEAFF
.	TRBV19	14	TRBJ2-5	.	TGTGCCAGTAGTATAAGGGGGGGAGGTGTGACCCAGTACTTC	CASSIRGGGVTQYF
.	TRBV4-1	15	TRBJ2-1	.	TGCGCCAGCAGCCTCGCTGGAGGTACCTACAATGAGCAGTTCTTC	CASSLAGGTYNEQFF
TRBD1	TRBV6-2/TRBV6-3	17	TRBJ2-2	.	TGTGCCAGCAGTTCCCGGAGGGACAGGGGGAACACCGGGGAGCTGTTTTTT	CASSSRRDRGNTGELFF
.	TRBV5-1	13	TRBJ1-1	.	TGCGCCAGCAGCCAGACAGGTATCACTGAAGCTTTCTTT	CASSQTGITEAFF
.	TRBV23-1	16	TRBJ1-5	once	TGCGCCAGCCCTACGGGGTCTGGGACACCTAATCAGCCCCAGCATTTT	CASPTGSGTPNQPQHF
.	TRBV3-1/TRBV3-2	14	TRBJ1-4	.	TGTGCCAGCAGCCCGCACGGAACTAATGAAAAACTGTTTTTT	CASSPHGTNEKLFF
.	TRBV7-9	15	TRBJ2-5	.	TGTGCCAGCAGCTCCCTTTTGGGTTACCAAGAGACCCAGTACTTC	CASSSLLGYQETQYF
TRBD1	TRBV7-2	16	TRBJ1-1	.	TGTGCCAGCAGCTCCGGACAGGGGGCGCCTAGAACTGAAGCTTTCTTT	CASSSGQGAPRTEAFF
.	TRBV4-1	15	TRBJ1-2	.	TGCGCCAGCAGCCAAGAGTGGGGGAAAGGGGATGGCTACACCTTC	CASSQEWGKGDGYTF
TRBD2	TRBV7-6	17	TRBJ2-1	.	TGTGCCAGCAGCCCCCGAGGAGCGGGAGGGCCGAGGAATGAGCAGTTCTTC	CASSPRGAGGPRNEQFF
.	TRBV7-9	15	TRBJ1-4	.	TGTGCCAGCAGCTTAGTGGAGGAGTTAACTGGAAAACTGTTTTTT	CASSLVEELTGKLFF
.	TRBV5-8	14	TRBJ2-5	once	TGTGCCAGCAGCTCGGGACACCCACAAGAGACCCAGTACTTC	CASSSGHPQETQYF
.	TRBV27	15	TRBJ2-7	.	TGTGCCAGCAGTCCGTCCGGCCCGGGAATCCACGAGCAGTACTTC	CASSPSGPGIHEQYF
.	TRBV19	13	TRBJ1-1	once	TGTGCCAGTAGTATGAAGGTCAGTACTGAAGCTTTCTTT	CASSMKVSTEAFF
.	TRBV29-1	15	TRBJ2-7	few	TGCAGCGTACTGGGAGCGGCCCACTCCTCCTACGAGCAGTACTTC	CSVLGAAHSSYEQYF
TRBD2	TRBV6-5	13	TRBJ2-5	.	TGTGCCAGCAGATTTAGCGGGAGAGAGACCCAGTACTTC	CASRFSGRETQYF
TRBD2	TRBV5-1	19	TRBJ2-1	.	TGCGCCAGCAGCTTGGAACTTTTCAGCGGGAGGGCCCGGGGCGTTGAGCAGTTCTTC	CASSLELFSGRARGVEQFF
.	TRBV2	14	TRBJ1-2	.	TGTGCCAGCAGTGAAGACGGGGCGCACTATGGCTACACCTTC	CASSEDGAHYGYTF
.	TRBV4-1	17	TRBJ2-1	.	TGCGCCAGCAGCCAAGACCTTCTCGGGCAGATCTACAATGAGCAGTTCTTC	CASSQDLLGQIYNEQFF
.	TRBV25-1	15	TRBJ1-3	.	TGTGCCAGCAGTGAAACGGCAGGGTCTGGAAACACCATATATTTT	CASSETAGSGNTIYF
TRBD1	TRBV7-6	16	TRBJ2-1	.	TGTGCCAGCAGCTTAGAGCCCGGGACAGGGGGCAATGAGCAGTTCTTC	CASSLEPGTGGNEQFF
.	TRBV27	15	TRBJ1-2	.	TGTGCCAGCAGTTTATCGTATCAGGGAGGCTATGGCTACACCTTC	CASSLSYQGGYGYTF
.	TRBV6-5	15	TRBJ1-5	.	TGTGCCAGCTGTACCGAACTGGATAGCAATCAGCCCCAGCATTTT	CASCTELDSNQPQHF